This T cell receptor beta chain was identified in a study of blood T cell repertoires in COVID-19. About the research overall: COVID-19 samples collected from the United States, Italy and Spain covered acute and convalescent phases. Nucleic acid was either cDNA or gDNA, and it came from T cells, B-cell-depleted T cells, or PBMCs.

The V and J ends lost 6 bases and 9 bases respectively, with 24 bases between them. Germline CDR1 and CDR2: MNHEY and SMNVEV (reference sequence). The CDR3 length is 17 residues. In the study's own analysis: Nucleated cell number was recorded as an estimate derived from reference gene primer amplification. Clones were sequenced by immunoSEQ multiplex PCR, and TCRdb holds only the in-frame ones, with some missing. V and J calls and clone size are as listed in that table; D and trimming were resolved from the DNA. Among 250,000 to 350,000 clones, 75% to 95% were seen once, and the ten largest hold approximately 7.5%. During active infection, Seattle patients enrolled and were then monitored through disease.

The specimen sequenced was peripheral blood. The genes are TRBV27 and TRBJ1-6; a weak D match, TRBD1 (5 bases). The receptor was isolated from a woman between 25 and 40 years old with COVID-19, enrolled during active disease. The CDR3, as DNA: TGTGCCAGCAGACAATCACCCTCGGACCTTAGGGGTTCACCCCTCCACTTT. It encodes CASRQSPSDLRGSPLHF.